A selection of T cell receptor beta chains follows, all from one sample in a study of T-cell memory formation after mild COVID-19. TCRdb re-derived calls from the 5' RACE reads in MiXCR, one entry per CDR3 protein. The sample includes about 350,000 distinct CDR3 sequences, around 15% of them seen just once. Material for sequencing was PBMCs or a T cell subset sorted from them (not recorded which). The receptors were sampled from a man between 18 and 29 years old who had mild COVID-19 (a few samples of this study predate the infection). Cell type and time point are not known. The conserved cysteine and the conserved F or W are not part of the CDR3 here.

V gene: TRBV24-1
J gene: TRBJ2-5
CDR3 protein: ATSEGRAGAQETQY

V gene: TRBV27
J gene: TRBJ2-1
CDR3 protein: ASTRDNDEQF

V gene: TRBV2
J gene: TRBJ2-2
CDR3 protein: ASRRTSWNTGELF

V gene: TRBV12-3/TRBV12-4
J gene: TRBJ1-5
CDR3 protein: ASSPQGTENQPQH

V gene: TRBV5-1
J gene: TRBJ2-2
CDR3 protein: ASSLGARTGELF

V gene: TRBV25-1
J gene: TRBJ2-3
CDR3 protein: ASTPGGGADTQY

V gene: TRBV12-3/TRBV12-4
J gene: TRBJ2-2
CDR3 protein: ASRPGGPGELF

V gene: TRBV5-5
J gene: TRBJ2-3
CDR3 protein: ASSAGTYPLDTQY

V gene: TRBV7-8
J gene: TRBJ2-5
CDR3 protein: ASSPPTDRDQETQY

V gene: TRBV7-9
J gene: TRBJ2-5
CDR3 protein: ASSLVQRGETQY

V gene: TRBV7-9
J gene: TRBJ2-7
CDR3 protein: ASSLDRGDEQY

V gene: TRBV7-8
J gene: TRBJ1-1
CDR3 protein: ASSDGGELDEAF

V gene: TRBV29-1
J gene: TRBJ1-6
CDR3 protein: SPNLPSPLH

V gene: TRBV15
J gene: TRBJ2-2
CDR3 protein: ATSRSPGPSTGELF